The 8 T cell receptor beta chains in this list originate from one sample, sequenced in a study of cytotoxic CD8 clonotypes in ibrutinib-treated CLL. TCRdb's copy holds only in-frame clones and misses some; the assay was immunoSEQ multiplex PCR. The data contain some 150,000 clones, roughly 77% of them singletons. Sequencing used PBMCs, obtained after 12 months of ibrutinib treatment. These receptors all stem from a human donor with chronic lymphocytic leukemia.

This clone was counted a single time. The gene calls are TRBV11-2 and TRBJ2-1, with D maybe TRBD1 (6 bases). This CDR3 comprises 16 residues. The germline V gene encodes CDR1 SGHAT and CDR2 FQNNGV. The V and J ends lost 5 bases and 1 base respectively, with 15 bases between them. In DNA form, the CDR3 reads TGTGCCAGCAGCCTAAAACAGGGAATTTCCTACAATGAGCAGTTCTTC. Amino acid sequence: CASSLKQGISYNEQFF.

This clone was recorded once. This rearrangement joins TRBV5-1 to TRBJ2-1, with 8 bases lining up with TRBD1. Germline CDR1 SGHRS, CDR2 YFSETQ. The CDR3 runs 15 residues. V shed 0 bases, J shed 7 bases, and the junction held 6 bases outside the gene matches. The CDR3 DNA is TGCGCCAGCAGCTTGGGTCCCAGGGGGCGGAATGAGCAGTTCTTC. It is translated as CASSLGPRGRNEQFF.

This clone was seen a single time. The chain recombines TRBV27 with TRBJ2-7, with D hard to call. Trimming shortened V by 4 bases and J by 4 bases, and 11 bases separated the two germline ends. Germline V gene lookup returns CDR1 MNHEY and CDR2 SMNVEV (reference sequence). The CDR3 runs to 13 residues. As DNA, the CDR3 is TGTGCCAGCAGTTCGACACGTGGGTACGAGCAGTACTTC. This codes for CASSSTRGYEQYF.

To note about this clone: The sample contains more than one DNA sequence encoding this CDR3. For the CDR3, the DNA is TGTGCCAGCAGTTTAGTTGGGGGCGGCTCCTACAATGAGCAGTTCTTC. This gives the protein CASSLVGGGSYNEQFF. The V call is TRBV28, the J call TRBJ2-1, with D tentatively TRBD1 (6 bases). Germline V CDR1 and CDR2: MDHEN, SYDVKM. V shed 2 bases and J shed 0 bases, with 11 bases lying between them. The CDR3 length is 16 residues. Full variable domain (outside the CDR3, taken from reference TRBV28 and TRBJ2-1): DVKVTQSSRYLVKRTGEKVFLECVQDMDHENMFWYRQDPGLGLRLIYFSYDVKMKEKGDIPEGYSVSREKKERFSLILESASTNQTSMYLCASSLVGGGSYNEQFFGPGTRLTVL.

The chain uses TRBV27 and TRBJ1-2, with 7 bases aligning to TRBD1. The germline V gene encodes CDR1 MNHEY and CDR2 SMNVEV (reference sequence). V dropped 6 bases and J dropped 2; count of bases not matched to a gene: 9. The CDR3 runs 15 residues. The CDR3 sequence: CASSPGQAPNYGYTF. The CDR3 bases are TGTGCCAGCAGCCCTGGACAGGCCCCAAACTATGGCTACACCTTC.

This rearrangement joins TRBV7-6 to TRBJ2-7; 7 bases fit TRBD1. The V gene end was trimmed by 5 bases and the J gene end by 9 bases; junction bases not matched to a gene: 4. Germline lookup yields CDR1 SGHVS and CDR2 FNYEAQ. This CDR3 comprises 11 residues. CDR3 DNA: TGTGCCAGCAGCCCAGGGGGAGTGCAGTACTTC. It specifies CASSPGGVQYF. Full variable domain (missing parts from reference TRBV7-6 and TRBJ2-7): GAGVSQSPRYKVTKRGQDVALRCDPISGHVSLYWYRQALGQGPEFLTYFNYEAQQDKSGLPNDRFSAERPEGSISTLTIQRTEQRDSAMYRCASSPGGVQYFGPGTRLTVT.

The V gene is TRBV7-6, the J gene TRBJ1-4; D unclear. CDR1 is SGHVS, CDR2 FNYEAQ, per germline. Trimming removed 8 bases at V and 3 bases at J, with 16 bases between. This CDR3 is 15 amino acids long. CDR3 sequence reads: CASRRVQAANEKLFF. The CDR3 DNA is TGTGCCAGCCGCCGAGTGCAGGCGGCTAATGAAAAACTGTTTTTT. The full variable domain, in which reference TRBV7-6 and TRBJ1-4 provide the parts outside the CDR3, is GAGVSQSPRYKVTKRGQDVALRCDPISGHVSLYWYRQALGQGPEFLTYFNYEAQQDKSGLPNDRFSAERPEGSISTLTIQRTEQRDSAMYRCASRRVQAANEKLFFGSGTQLSVL.

CDR3 sequence (DNA): TGTGCCAGCAGCTTAGCGTGGGGACTAGCGGGCGAGCAGTACTTC. It encodes CASSLAWGLAGEQYF. The chain employs TRBV7-9 and TRBJ2-5, with 12 bases matching TRBD2. The end of the DNA fits TRBJ2-7 better, so the J call may be wrong. The CDR3 covers 15 residues. Germline values: CDR1 SEHNR, CDR2 FQNEAQ (reference sequence).